This T cell receptor beta chain was observed in a study of cytomegalovirus exposure and HLA in healthy donors. Study details: Among the 400 or so donors who were genotyped, 70% to 90% fell in the genetic ancestry cluster that is associated with self-reported Caucasian donors.

PCR amplification relied on 60 Vbeta primers (plus 13 Jbeta primers). Clones were read by immunoSEQ multiplex PCR, and TCRdb kept only the in-frame ones, dropping some. The sample data list around 140,000 clones. The study, taken as a whole, reports: It was only CMV serostatus that was available as immune exposure information. Common viral pathogens seemed to be connected with several of the most significant clusters, according to a later analysis. Productive rates of about 90% or about 30% were seen for most TCR beta V segments in an earlier analysis.

V was shortened by 6 bases and J by 5 bases, with 14 bases between the two germline ends. The CDR3 extends over 13 amino acids. Germline values: CDR1 SGHTA, CDR2 FQGNSA. Of note for this clone: The antigen is not known.

The TCR originated in a male donor in good health and CMV-seronegative. The material sequenced was PBMCs. The chain recombines TRBV7-2 with TRBJ2-7; D is possibly TRBD1 (6 bases). The CDR3 loop is CASRNRAPHEQYF. As DNA, the CDR3 is TGTGCCAGCAGAAACAGGGCCCCCCACGAGCAGTACTTC. Filled out from reference TRBV7-2 and TRBJ2-7, the complete variable domain reads GAGVSQSPSNKVTEKGKDVELRCDPISGHTALYWYRQSLGQGLEFLIYFQGNSAPDKSGLPSDRFSAERTGGSVSTLTIQRTQQEDSAVYLCASRNRAPHEQYFGPGTRLTVT.